Following are 27 T cell receptor beta chains from one sample sequenced in a study of blood T cells in healthy people across ages (dated by TCRdb to about 2015). Libraries were prepared through 5' RACE. Sequenced on an Illumina HiSeq 2500. A second roughly 7 to 11 cycle PCR used a sample-barcoded 5' primer and a J-beta primer mix. TCRdb handled the public reads itself, with Q25 trimming in fastp and clone calling in MiXCR, and kept productive beta chains. Entries are consolidated by CDR3 protein sequence, retaining the most common genes and DNA. For this sample there are hundreds of thousands of distinct CDR3 sequences; roughly 32% appear just once. The ten most abundant clones make up 15% of the sample. The specimen was blood. The receptors were sampled from a woman of 80 years or more in good health. Donor details come from another sample of the same person, matched by shared clones.

This clonotype appeared a single time. The junction departs from germline at one end; a sequencing error may be responsible. This chain joins TRBV12-3 or TRBV12-4 and TRBJ2-1; 9 nucleotides align to TRBD2. The DNA end favors TRBJ2-7, so the J call may be wrong. CDR3 size: 16 residues. The CDR3, as DNA: TGTGTCAGCAGTTTAGCGGCAGCGGGGGGTTACAATGAGCAGTACTTC. It yields the protein CVSSLAAAGGYNEQYF.

This clonotype was seen repeatedly, ten times or more. The chain links TRBV5-1 to TRBJ2-1; D gene ambiguous. There are 15 residues in the CDR3. The germline gives CDR1 SGHRS, CDR2 YFSETQ. V lost 6 bases to trimming and J lost 0 bases, with 13 bases between them. The CDR3 DNA follows: TGCGCCAGCACCTCCCCCGGACCCTCCTACAATGAGCAGTTCTTC. Amino acid sequence: CASTSPGPSYNEQFF.

This rearrangement joins TRBV7-3 to TRBJ1-5; D perhaps matches TRBD1 (5 bases). Germline V gene sequence: CDR1 SGHTA, CDR2 FQGTGA. This CDR3 spans 13 amino acids. The V gene lost 3 bases and the J gene lost 6 bases, with 9 bases spanning the gap. CDR3 amino acids: CASSFGAGQPQHF. The CDR3 nucleotides read TGTGCCAGCAGCTTTGGGGCCGGTCAGCCCCAGCATTTT.

This clonotype was picked up a small number of times. The rearrangement links TRBV18 to TRBJ1-1; 8 nucleotides line up with TRBD1. The CDR3 is 17 amino acids. J lost 1 base, V lost 6 bases, and 13 bases had no gene match. The germline V gene has CDR1 KGHSH and CDR2 LQKENI. The CDR3 DNA sequence: TGTGCCAGCTCTCCCACAGGGGGGACGTTGAAGAACACTGAAGCTTTCTTT. Translating it yields CASSPTGGTLKNTEAFF. The full variable domain, its missing parts supplied by reference TRBV18 and TRBJ1-1, is NAGVMQNPRHLVRRRGQEARLRCSPMKGHSHVYWYRQLPEEGLKFMVYLQKENIIDESGMPKERFSAEFPKEGPSILRIQQVVRGDSAAYFCASSPTGGTLKNTEAFFGQGTRLTVV.

On this clonotype: An end of the junction differs from the germline gene, which may be a read error. The chain carries TRBV7-2 and TRBJ2-1; D is possibly TRBD1 (5 bases). The CDR3 runs 17 residues. Germline V gives CDR1 SGHTA, CDR2 FQGNSA. The CDR3 coding sequence is TGTGCCAGCAGCCCTCGGTCCGAAAGGGGCGCCTACAGTGAGCAGTTCTTC. It codes for CASSPRSERGAYSEQFF.

The sample holds many counts of this clonotype. The V and J genes are TRBV20-1 and TRBJ2-1; D is undetermined. The CDR3 sequence is 14 residues long. Germline CDR1 DFQATT, CDR2 SNEGSKA (reference sequence). Trimming pared 3 bases from V and 0 bases from J, leaving 9 bases between. The DNA for the CDR3 is TGCAGTGCTAGGGCTCCCAGCTCCTACAATGAGCAGTTCTTC. It encodes CSARAPSSYNEQFF.

This clonotype was detected many times. The V call is TRBV28, the J call TRBJ1-4, with a weak D call TRBD1 (5 bases). With 7 bases removed from V and 0 bases from J, the gap between germline ends came to 12 bases. Germline V gives CDR1 MDHEN, CDR2 SYDVKM. This CDR3 spans 15 amino acids. The CDR3 DNA reads as TGTGCCAGCAAGACAGTTGAAGCAACTAATGAAAAACTGTTTTTT. Translating gives CASKTVEATNEKLFF.

This clonotype was observed at least ten times. This chain connects TRBV6-1 to TRBJ1-2; 7 bases match TRBD1. Germline loops: CDR1 MNHNS, CDR2 SASEGT. V lost 6 bases to trimming and J lost 7 bases; unmatched junction nucleotides: 26. The CDR3 consists of 19 residues. The CDR3 DNA is TGTGCCAGCAGAAGTACAGGGGCGACTCCTGAACCTATGGTCGGTGGCTACACCTTC. Translating gives CASRSTGATPEPMVGGYTF.

With regard to this clonotype: Since a much larger clone is just one base distant, this may be a read error. The rearrangement uses TRBV30 and TRBJ2-4; tentatively, D is TRBD2 (5 bases). The J call may be wrong; the DNA end is better matched by TRBJ2-7. Germline V gene sequence: CDR1 GTSNPN, CDR2 SVGIG (reference sequence). The CDR3 runs 13 residues. CDR3 coding DNA: TGTGTCTGGAGTCCGGGGATTCTCTACGAGCAGTACTTC. Translation: CVWSPGILYEQYF.

V gene TRBV7-9 combines with J gene TRBJ2-5; D uncertain. The CDR3 consists of 16 residues. Per the germline V gene, CDR1 is SEHNR and CDR2 is FQNEAQ (reference sequence). The germline V and J ends were trimmed by 0 bases and 2 bases, with 13 bases remaining between them. CDR3 coding DNA: TGTGCCAGCAGCTTAGCGACCGCCGCATCGCAAGAGACCCAGTACTTC. It translates to CASSLATAASQETQYF.

This clonotype was seen repeatedly, ten times or more. This chain joins TRBV4-2 and TRBJ2-1; D might be TRBD2 (5 bases). V lost 4 bases and J lost 12, with 13 bases in between. CDR1 LGHNA and CDR2 YNFKEQ come from the germline V gene. The length of the CDR3 is 12 residues. CDR3 sequence reads: CASSRPGIRQFF. The CDR3, as DNA: TGTGCCAGCAGCCGACCCGGGATTAGGCAGTTCTTC.

This clonotype was seen a handful of times. A junction boundary mismatches the germline segment, possibly from a read error. The chain recombines TRBV20-1 with TRBJ2-1; TRBD2 matches 12 bases. The germline V gene has CDR1 DFQATT and CDR2 SNEGSKA (reference sequence). This CDR3 is built from 19 residues. DNA of the CDR3: TGCAATGCTAGAGATAAGAGACTAGCGGGGGCCCGATCTACCAATGAGCAGTTCTTC. Encoded protein: CNARDKRLAGARSTNEQFF.

This clonotype was recorded at least ten times. The rearrangement joins TRBV25-1 to TRBJ1-2, with TRBD1 matching 9 bases. The CDR3 loop spans 16 amino acids. Germline values: CDR1 MGHDK, CDR2 SYGVNS. Trimming cost V 5 bases and J 0 bases; bases outside gene matches: 7. The CDR3 sequence: CASSLSGTGSNYGYTF. CDR3 DNA: TGTGCCAGCAGTTTAAGCGGGACAGGGTCTAACTATGGCTACACCTTC.

The sample holds many counts of this clonotype. The rearrangement joins TRBV6-2 or TRBV6-3 to TRBJ1-5; D is possibly TRBD1 (5 bases). Trimming took off 2 bases at V and 4 bases at J, with 15 bases between the two ends. Germline CDR1 and CDR2: MNHEY and SVGEGT. CDR3 size: 16 residues. The CDR3 bases are TGTGCCAGCAGTTACGAGAGGGGACTGGGGAATCAGCCCCAGCATTTT. It encodes CASSYERGLGNQPQHF.

Note on this clonotype: A clone one base away is much larger, so this may be a read error. V usage is TRBV24-1 and J usage is TRBJ2-3; D is ambiguous. CDR1 and CDR2 (germline): KGHDR, SFDVKD. The CDR3 runs to 12 residues. The CDR3 protein is CATGDRTDTQYF. For the CDR3, the DNA is TGTGCCACCGGTGACCGCACAGATACGCAGTATTTT.

The V call is TRBV20-1, the J call TRBJ2-7; 7 positions agree with TRBD1. The CDR3 consists of 14 residues. V lost 0 bases and J lost 3; bases outside the gene matches: 5. Germline V lookup: CDR1 DFQATT, CDR2 SNEGSKA (reference sequence). DNA of the CDR3: TGCAGTGCTAGAGATCTCACAGGGGACTACGAGCAGTACTTC. Its translation is CSARDLTGDYEQYF.

This clonotype appeared a few times. A read error may explain this, as a much larger clone is one base away. V is TRBV12-3 or TRBV12-4 and J is TRBJ1-2; D is ambiguous. The ends were cut back, 5 bases at V and 12 bases at J, with 16 bases in the middle. CDR3 length: 12 amino acids. CDR3 sequence: CASSGPVGGHTF. CDR3 in DNA: TGTGCCAGCAGTGGCCCCGTAGGCGGCCACACCTTC.

CDR3 in amino acids: CASSLQDTYRSGELFF. CDR3 coding DNA: TGTGCCAGCAGCCTTCAGGACACCTATAGGTCCGGGGAGCTGTTTTTT. V is TRBV3-1 and J is TRBJ2-2; D may be TRBD1 (5 bases). Trimming removed 4 bases at V and 6 bases at J, with 18 bases between. Germline V gene sequence: CDR1 LGHDT, CDR2 YNNKEL (reference sequence). This CDR3 has 16 residues.

This clonotype was observed many times. The chain uses TRBV27 and TRBJ2-7; D is possibly TRBD2 (7 bases). V was trimmed by 3 bases and J by 4 bases, leaving 13 bases between them. CDR1 is MNHEY and CDR2 is SMNVEV in the germline V gene (reference sequence). The CDR3 length is 14 residues. The DNA for the CDR3 is TGTGCCAGCAGTTTCGGGGGGCCTCGATACGAGCAGTACTTC. Translation: CASSFGGPRYEQYF.

The chain combines TRBV9 with TRBJ2-7; D is possibly TRBD1 (6 bases). V was trimmed by 0 bases and J by 3 bases, leaving 10 bases between them. This CDR3 region has 14 residues. Germline V lookup: CDR1 SGDLS, CDR2 YYNGEE. The CDR3 region has the DNA TGTGCCAGCAGCGTAGGACAGGAACTCTACGAGCAGTACTTC. Encoded protein: CASSVGQELYEQYF.

This clonotype showed up just a few times. V gene TRBV7-2 combines with J gene TRBJ1-1; TRBD1 might be the D (6 bases). Germline-derived CDR1 and CDR2 are SGHTA and FQGNSA. This CDR3 has 14 residues. Trimming cost V 5 bases and J 7 bases, with 17 bases left between them. In DNA form, the CDR3 reads TGTGCCAGCAGCCCCGCTGGGGGCGCGGGTGAAGCTTTCTTT. Its translation is CASSPAGGAGEAFF.

With respect to this clonotype: This clone may be a read error of a much larger clone one base away. The chain uses TRBV11-2 and TRBJ2-7; unclear D gene. The CDR3 runs to 13 residues. Germline lookup yields CDR1 SGHAT and CDR2 FQNNGV. The germline V and J ends were trimmed by 1 base and 7 bases, with 11 bases remaining between them. The CDR3 spells CASSLGPKNEQYF. The CDR3 DNA reads as TGTGCCAGCAGCTTAGGCCCCAAAAATGAGCAGTACTTC.

This clonotype was counted ten times or more. The chain uses TRBV5-1 and TRBJ2-3; TRBD2 agrees at 8 bases. CDR3 length equals 15 residues. Germline V lookup: CDR1 SGHRS, CDR2 YFSETQ. V lost 2 bases, J lost 3 bases, and 5 bases stayed unmatched. Here the CDR3 reads CASSLAGVTTDTQYF. CDR3 bases: TGCGCCAGCAGCTTAGCGGGGGTCACGACAGATACGCAGTATTTT.

This chain's CDR3 is CASSVHGGGELFF. In DNA, the CDR3 is TGTGCCAGCAGCGTACACGGTGGCGGGGAGCTGTTTTTT. The chain employs TRBV9 and TRBJ2-2; D remains unclear. Trimming stripped 1 base from V and 7 bases from J, with 8 bases between. Germline CDR1 is SGDLS and CDR2 is YYNGEE. CDR3 length equals 13 residues.

This clonotype has a count of ten or more. The chain uses TRBV12-3 or TRBV12-4 and TRBJ1-2; D gene uncertain. The CDR3 totals 12 residues. The germline V and J ends were trimmed by 4 bases and 7 bases, with 10 bases remaining between them. Here the CDR3 reads CASSSSIGGYTF. The CDR3 nucleotides read TGTGCCAGCAGTTCCAGCATAGGTGGCTACACCTTC.

This chain connects TRBV29-1 to TRBJ2-3; D perhaps matches TRBD2 (5 bases). The CDR3 consists of 10 residues. With 7 bases removed from V and 14 bases from J, the gap between germline ends came to 16 bases. The V gene's germline CDR1 is SQVTM and CDR2 ANQGSEA. CDR3 sequence (DNA): TGCAGCGCTAGACAAGACCGGGGGTATTTT. It codes for CSARQDRGYF.

The chain combines TRBV7-9 with TRBJ1-2, with 9 positions matching TRBD1. The V segment lost 7 bases and the J segment 2 bases; nucleotides outside the gene matches: 5. CDR1 and CDR2 (germline): SEHNR, FQNEAQ (reference sequence). This CDR3 is built from 14 residues. The CDR3 here is CASTRDRDNYGYTF. CDR3 bases: TGTGCCAGCACCCGGGACAGGGACAACTATGGCTACACCTTC.